The 20 T cell receptor beta chains given below trace back to one sample, sequenced in a study of tumor-infiltrating lymphocytes in glioblastoma multiforme. Multiple V-beta primers and a C-beta primer amplified TCRB from RNA. MiXCR, run by TCRdb on the multiplex PCR reads, gives a single entry per CDR3 protein. The repertoire holds some 13,000 distinct CDR3 sequences, with 64% as singletons. Sequencing was done on a sample of brain tumor tissue. The source of these receptors is a male donor with glioblastoma.

Note on this clonotype: Likely a read error: the CDR3 ends without its conserved phenylalanine or tryptophan. The rearrangement uses TRBV29-1 and TRBJ2-1; possibly TRBD2 for D (5 bases). The ends were cut back, 4 bases at V and 0 bases at J, with 13 bases in the middle. The V gene's germline CDR1 is SQVTM and CDR2 ANQGSEA. The CDR3 runs 15 residues. CDR3 sequence reads: CSVGLVEGSYNEQFL. CDR3 nucleotides: TGCAGCGTTGGGCTTGTTGAGGGCTCCTACAATGAGCAGTTCCTC.

This clonotype was found once. This rearrangement joins TRBV20-1 to TRBJ1-1; 8 positions match TRBD1. The ends lost 6 bases at V and 1 base at J; junction bases unmatched: 10. The CDR3 spans 15 residues. Germline V CDR1 and CDR2: DFQATT, SNEGSKA (reference sequence). In DNA form, the CDR3 reads TGCAGTGCCTTTACAGGGGGGATGGGGAACACTGAAGCTTTCTTT. Its protein is CSAFTGGMGNTEAFF.

This clonotype was counted a few times. The rearrangement uses TRBV5-6 and TRBJ2-7; no clear D gene. Trimming left V 2 bases short and J 5 bases short, with 11 bases between. Germline CDR1 and CDR2: SGHDT and YYEEEE. The CDR3 is 13 residues long. In nucleotides, the CDR3 is TGTGCCAGCAGCTTAACTAATCTCCACGAGCAGTACTTC. It encodes CASSLTNLHEQYF.

Concerning this clonotype itself: The junction departs from germline at one end; a sequencing error may be responsible. This chain's CDR3 is CAISSRGEDEQFF. Written as DNA, the CDR3 is TGTGCCATCAGCTCGAGGGGGGAGGATGAGCAATTCTTC. The chain uses TRBV11-3 and TRBJ2-1; D tentatively fits TRBD1 or TRBD2 (6 bases each). The CDR3 loop spans 13 amino acids. CDR1 and CDR2 (germline): SGHNT, YENEEA. Full variable domain (remainder filled in from reference TRBV11-3 and TRBJ2-1): EAGVVQSPRYKIIEKKQPVAFWCNPISGHNTLYWYLQNLGQGPELLIRYENEEAVDDSQLPKDRFSAERLKGVDSTLKIQPAELGDSAVYLCAISSRGEDEQFFGPGTRLTVL.

As concerns this clonotype: The final CDR3 position lacks the conserved phenylalanine or tryptophan, pointing to a likely read error. This rearrangement joins TRBV20-1 to TRBJ1-2; no definite D call. The germline V gene encodes CDR1 DFQATT and CDR2 SNEGSKA (reference sequence). This CDR3 contains 13 residues. The V gene lost 3 bases and the J gene lost 3 bases, with 11 bases spanning the gap. CDR3 bases: TGCAGTGCTAGTAATCCATCGGACTATGGCTACACCTCC. Translating it yields CSASNPSDYGYTS.

This clonotype was counted only a few times. The chain has TRBV11-2 and TRBJ2-1; 12 bases line up with TRBD2. Germline V gives CDR1 SGHAT, CDR2 FQNNGV. The CDR3 consists of 15 residues. Trimming took 4 bases from V and 9 from J; bases not matched to a gene: 7. The CDR3 reads CASSSTSGSLGEQFF. DNA for the CDR3: TGTGCCAGCAGCTCGACTAGCGGGAGTTTGGGTGAGCAGTTCTTC.

By share, this clonotype ranks as medium-sized (0.01 to 0.1%). The CDR3, as DNA: TGTGCCTGGGCCCGGGAGGGAAACATTCAGTACTTC. It encodes CAWAREGNIQYF. The chain uses TRBV30 and TRBJ2-4; TRBD2 matches at 8 bases. The junction had 3 bases not matched to a gene; V was cut back by 5 bases and J by 6 bases. Germline lookup yields CDR1 GTSNPN and CDR2 SVGIG (reference sequence). The CDR3 covers 12 residues.

On this clonotype: An end of the junction does not agree with germline; a read error may underlie this. The chain links TRBV20-1 to TRBJ1-2; 7 nucleotides match TRBD1. From germline, CDR1 is DFQATT and CDR2 SNEGSKA (reference sequence). The CDR3 is 13 amino acids. The CDR3 sequence: CSAGDKTGNGYTF. For the CDR3, the DNA is TGCAGTGCTGGAGATAAGACAGGGAATGGCTATACCTTC.

This clonotype has more than one count but fewer than ten. This sequence joins TRBV2 and TRBJ2-7; 12 positions match TRBD1. The length of the CDR3 is 18 residues. V was clipped by 3 bases and J by 7 bases; unmatched bases: 16. The germline gives CDR1 SNHLY, CDR2 FYNNEI. This chain's CDR3 is CASSESGTGGSLRREQYF. The CDR3 DNA reads as TGTGCCAGCAGTGAGTCCGGGACAGGGGGCTCACTAAGGAGAGAGCAGTACTTC.

Worth noting for this clonotype: Germline and junction disagree at one end, which may indicate a read error. The chain is built from TRBV4-2 and TRBJ2-3; perhaps D is TRBD1 or TRBD2 (5 bases each). Per the germline V gene, CDR1 is LGHNA and CDR2 is YNFKEQ. This CDR3 has 17 amino acids. CDR3 bases: TGTGCCAGCAGCCAAGAGTGGGCTAGTGGGACCACATATACACAGTATTTT. This translates into CASSQEWASGTTYTQYF.

Many counts were recorded for this clonotype. The CDR3 loop reads CASSIPGELAPSNTGELFF. Here the CDR3 DNA reads TGTGCCAGCAGTATCCCGGGGGAACTAGCCCCCTCTAACACCGGGGAGCTGTTTTTT. The chain has TRBV28 and TRBJ2-2, with D maybe TRBD2 (6 bases). Trimming shortened V by 5 bases and J by 2 bases, and 24 bases separated the two germline ends. The CDR3 runs to 19 residues. In germline, CDR1 is MDHEN, CDR2 SYDVKM.

The chain carries TRBV10-2 and TRBJ1-5; maybe TRBD1 (6 bases). The germline V gene has CDR1 WSHSY and CDR2 SAAADI. CDR3 length: 15 residues. V was shortened by 6 bases and J by 14 bases, with 26 bases between the two germline ends. The CDR3 DNA follows: TGCGCCAGCAGACCCTTGGCGACAGGAGATCAGCCTAAGCATTTT. Translation: CASRPLATGDQPKHF.

As concerns this clonotype: Sequence at one end of the junction differs from germline and may be a read error. This chain links TRBV6-6 with TRBJ2-2; 8 bases align to TRBD2. There are 16 residues in the CDR3. Per germline, CDR1 MNHNY and CDR2 SVGAGI (reference sequence). As DNA, the CDR3 is TGTGCCAGCAGTCTCCGGGGGGGCAAAAGCACCGGGGAGCTGATTTTT. Its translation: CASSLRGGKSTGELIF.

A note on this clonotype: A read error may account for a junction end that differs from germline. The chain links TRBV30 to TRBJ2-2; the D gene could be TRBD1 or TRBD2 (5 bases each). Per germline, CDR1 GTSNPN and CDR2 SVGIG (reference sequence). This CDR3 spans 13 amino acids. The CDR3 region is CARDESWTGKLFF. The CDR3 DNA sequence: TGTGCCAGGGACGAGAGCTGGACCGGGAAGCTGTTTTTT.

Worth noting for this clonotype: Compared with germline, one end of the junction differs, possibly owing to a read error. The genes are TRBV10-3 and TRBJ2-1; 10 nucleotides line up with TRBD2. The CDR3 extends over 16 amino acids. Germline V gene lookup returns CDR1 ENHRY and CDR2 SYGVKD. Written as DNA, the CDR3 is TGTGCCATCAGTGACCCTAGCGGGAGCCTCCGTCATGGGCAGTTTTTC. It specifies CAISDPSGSLRHGQFF.

About this clonotype: The CDR3 ends on some other residue instead of the conserved phenylalanine or tryptophan, so this is likely a read error. V and J are TRBV6-5 and TRBJ1-2; 7 bases map to TRBD1. CDR1 is MNHEY, CDR2 SVGAGI, per germline. The CDR3 extends over 13 amino acids. Here the CDR3 DNA reads TGTGCAAGCACCTTCGGACAGGTCGCGGGCTACACCCTC. Protein product: CASTFGQVAGYTL.

Concerning this clonotype: The junction does not match germline at one end; this may be a read error. The chain has TRBV6-5 and TRBJ2-6; D gene unclear. The V gene's germline CDR1 is MNHEY and CDR2 SVGAGI. There are 12 residues in the CDR3. CDR3 residues: CVSSQDAIGLTF. The CDR3, as DNA: TGTGTCAGCAGTCAGGATGCCATCGGCCTGACTTTC.

In this sample, this clonotype turned up a few times. With a much larger clone just one base away, this may be a read error. The chain employs TRBV28 and TRBJ2-7, with TRBD2 matching over 14 bases. This CDR3 spans 13 amino acids. Germline-derived CDR1 and CDR2 are MDHEN and SYDVKM. The V and J ends lost 3 bases and 12 bases, in that order; junction bases with no gene match: 4. CDR3 sequence reads: CASSLGLAGATYF. The CDR3, as DNA: TGTGCCAGCAGTTTGGGACTAGCGGGAGCGACGTACTTC.

The V call is TRBV20-1, the J call TRBJ2-1, with 7 bases aligning to TRBD2. Trimming removed 3 bases from V and 16 bases from J; junction bases left unmatched: 18. Germline V gives CDR1 DFQATT, CDR2 SNEGSKA (reference sequence). The CDR3 has 14 amino acids. CDR3 sequence (DNA): TGCAGTGCTAGCGTTGCGGGGGTCCCCAATGAGCGATTCTTC. Translating gives CSASVAGVPNERFF.

In regard to this clonotype: The final CDR3 position lacks the conserved phenylalanine or tryptophan, pointing to a likely read error. The DNA is left out, because the CDR3 cannot be placed on it with certainty; the CDR3 is given as TCRdb lists it. The V call is TRBV4-1, the J call TRBJ1-6. The CDR3 numbers 15 amino acids, ends counted. In germline, CDR1 is MGHRA, CDR2 YSYEKL. The chain's CDR3 is CASPNLASGVSPLHL.